These 30 T cell receptor beta chains share one sample of origin, sequenced in a study of T cell clonotyping in hematopoietic cell transplantation. The method was immunoSEQ multiplex PCR; TCRdb's version includes in-frame clones alone and lacks a portion of them. The table shows tens of thousands of clones, with nearly 97% occurring only once. Sequencing was performed on peripheral blood mononuclear cells. Every receptor here comes from a man younger than 40 in good health. Some clones in this sample may be carry-over from other donors' samples.

Written as DNA, the CDR3 is TGTGCCTGGAGTGTCGGTCAGGGTCACTACTTC. Its translation is CAWSVGQGHYF. This chain uses TRBV30 with TRBJ2-4; perhaps TRBD1 as D (5 bases). Germline CDR1 and CDR2: GTSNPN and SVGIG (reference sequence). This CDR3 has 11 residues. Trimming stripped 0 bases from V and 16 bases from J, with 13 bases between.

V and J are TRBV19 and TRBJ2-7, with 9 positions matching TRBD1. Germline values: CDR1 LNHDA, CDR2 SQIVND (reference sequence). V trimming: 8 bases; J trimming: 4 bases; junction bases outside the gene matches: 9. CDR3 size: 14 residues. The CDR3 is CASRKTGGGYEQYF. As DNA, the CDR3 is TGTGCCAGTCGGAAAACAGGGGGCGGGTACGAGCAGTACTTC. The full variable domain, rest sourced from reference TRBV19 and TRBJ2-7, is DGGITQSPKYLFRKEGQNVTLSCEQNLNHDAMYWYRQDPGQGLRLIYYSQIVNDFQKGDIAEGYSVSREKKESFPLTVTSAQKNPTAFYLCASRKTGGGYEQYFGPGTRLTVT.

The J gene is TRBJ1-6, the V gene TRBV7-2, with D possibly being TRBD1 (6 bases). Germline V gene sequence: CDR1 SGHTA, CDR2 FQGNSA. The CDR3 length is 15 residues. V dropped 5 bases and J dropped 6 bases, with 14 bases sitting between them. The CDR3 nucleotides are TGTGCCAGCAGCATGAGACAGGCGACTAATTCACCCCTCCACTTT. It yields the protein CASSMRQATNSPLHF. The whole variable domain, filled in from reference TRBV7-2 and TRBJ1-6, reads GAGVSQSPSNKVTEKGKDVELRCDPISGHTALYWYRQSLGQGLEFLIYFQGNSAPDKSGLPSDRFSAERTGGSVSTLTIQRTQQEDSAVYLCASSMRQATNSPLHFGNGTRLTVT.

The J gene is TRBJ1-5, the V gene TRBV6-1, with 8 bases fitting TRBD1. The CDR3 is 13 amino acids. J was trimmed by 7 bases and V by 6 bases; bases with no gene match: 5. Looked up from germline, CDR1 is MNHNS and CDR2 is SASEGT. DNA of the CDR3: TGTGCCAGCAGGGGGACAGGCGACCAGCCCCAGCATTTT. Translated: CASRGTGDQPQHF.

The J gene is TRBJ2-3, the V gene TRBV7-6; D perhaps matches TRBD1 (5 bases). The germline gives CDR1 SGHVS, CDR2 FNYEAQ. V gave up 5 bases and J gave up 5 bases, with 26 bases separating them. This CDR3 has 18 amino acids. The DNA for the CDR3 is TGTGCCAGCAGCACCCCGGACATTCCGGCCAGGCCCGGAGATACGCAGTATTTT. It codes for CASSTPDIPARPGDTQYF.

The rearrangement uses TRBV5-5 and TRBJ1-1; D remains unclear. CDR1 and CDR2 (germline): SGHKS, YYEKEE (reference sequence). The CDR3 consists of 14 residues. The germline V and J ends were trimmed by 1 base and 0 bases, with 7 bases remaining between them. CDR3 DNA sequence: TGTGCCAGCAGCTTGCAAACCATGAACACTGAAGCTTTCTTT. Residues: CASSLQTMNTEAFF.

This chain joins TRBV5-4 and TRBJ2-2, with D unresolved. In germline, CDR1 is SGHNT, CDR2 YYREEE (reference sequence). V was pared by 4 bases and J by 5 bases, with 18 bases between. The length of the CDR3 is 16 residues. The CDR3 nucleotides are TGTGCCAGCAGCACCGGGCCTACCTTGGAAACCGGGGAGCTGTTTTTT. It specifies CASSTGPTLETGELFF.

This sequence joins TRBV4-2 and TRBJ2-3, with 11 positions matching TRBD2. CDR3 length: 17 amino acids. After removal of 0 bases from V and 4 bases from J, the junction contained 6 bases not matched to a gene. Germline values: CDR1 LGHNA, CDR2 YNFKEQ. The CDR3 DNA reads TGTGCCAGCAGCCAAGATCCGACTAGCGGGGAGGCAGATACGCAGTATTTT. The encoded protein is CASSQDPTSGEADTQYF.

The rearrangement joins TRBV7-6 to TRBJ2-7, with D possibly TRBD2 on 5 matching bases. Germline V gene lookup returns CDR1 SGHVS and CDR2 FNYEAQ. V gave up 1 base and J gave up 3 bases, with 13 bases separating them. The CDR3 totals 15 residues. CDR3 residues: CASSLVAGEGYEQYF. The CDR3 region has the DNA TGTGCCAGCAGCTTAGTGGCTGGCGAGGGCTACGAGCAGTACTTC.

This chain links TRBV10-1 with TRBJ1-1; the match to TRBD1 covers 8 bases. Looked up from germline, CDR1 is WNHNN and CDR2 is SYGVQD (reference sequence). This CDR3 is built from 15 residues. V gave up 6 bases and J gave up 1 base; unmatched junction bases: 7. DNA for the CDR3: TGCGCCAGCAGCAATGCCGGGACAGGGAACACTGAAGCTTTCTTT. This encodes CASSNAGTGNTEAFF.

The chain is built from TRBV6-6 and TRBJ2-7; tentative D call: TRBD2 (6 bases). The CDR3 sequence is 16 residues long. Trimming stripped 0 bases from V and 2 bases from J, with 14 bases between. CDR1 MNHNY and CDR2 SVGAGI come from the germline V gene (reference sequence). The CDR3 loop is CASSYSAGGFAYEQYF. CDR3 sequence (DNA): TGTGCCAGCAGTTACTCAGCCGGGGGTTTCGCCTACGAGCAGTACTTC.

The CDR3 here is CTSSADQGETEAFF. CDR3 in DNA: TGCACCTCTTCGGCCGATCAGGGTGAGACTGAAGCTTTCTTT. The gene calls are TRBV29-1 and TRBJ1-1; tentatively, D is TRBD1 (5 bases). The germline CDR1 and CDR2 sequences are SQVTM and ANQGSEA. This CDR3 has 14 amino acids.

The chain joins TRBV19 to TRBJ2-1, with 8 bases aligning to TRBD2. J lost 9 bases, V lost 6 bases, and 7 bases had no gene match. Germline-derived CDR1 and CDR2 are LNHDA and SQIVND (reference sequence). The CDR3 spans 13 residues. The DNA for the CDR3 is TGTGCCAGTAGCGGGAGGGCTGACCGTGAGCAGTTCTTC. It is translated as CASSGRADREQFF. The complete variable domain, with remaining parts taken from reference TRBV19 and TRBJ2-1, reads DGGITQSPKYLFRKEGQNVTLSCEQNLNHDAMYWYRQDPGQGLRLIYYSQIVNDFQKGDIAEGYSVSREKKESFPLTVTSAQKNPTAFYLCASSGRADREQFFGPGTRLTVL.

The CDR3 DNA sequence: TGTGCCAGCAGCCACCGACTAGCGGGAAAAGTGAACACCGGGGAGCTGTTTTTT. This sequence encodes CASSHRLAGKVNTGELFF. The V gene is TRBV7-2, the J gene TRBJ2-2; 11 bases line up with TRBD2. This CDR3 has 18 amino acids. The trim removed 5 bases at V and 1 base at J, leaving 9 bases unmatched. The germline V gene has CDR1 SGHTA and CDR2 FQGNSA.

The V and J genes are TRBV5-1 and TRBJ2-1; D may be TRBD1 or TRBD2 (5 bases each). Trimming took off 0 bases at V and 6 bases at J, with 10 bases between the two ends. This CDR3 contains 14 residues. The germline V gene encodes CDR1 SGHRS and CDR2 YFSETQ. The CDR3 region has the DNA TGCGCCAGCAGCTTGGATGTCGGGGCCAATGAGCAGTTCTTC. This sequence encodes CASSLDVGANEQFF.

V usage is TRBV7-3 and J usage is TRBJ1-1; TRBD1 might be the D (5 bases). The germline V and J ends were trimmed by 3 bases and 1 base, with 12 bases remaining between them. Germline V lookup: CDR1 SGHTA, CDR2 FQGTGA. The CDR3 length is 15 residues. The CDR3: CASSLSPRGNTEAFF. In DNA form, the CDR3 reads TGTGCCAGCAGCTTGAGTCCTAGGGGGAACACTGAAGCTTTCTTT.

The CDR3 loop reads CASSSRDRGKSYNSPLHF. CDR3 nucleotide sequence: TGTGCCAGCAGCTCCCGGGACAGGGGAAAATCCTATAATTCACCCCTCCACTTT. The V gene is TRBV11-2, the J gene TRBJ1-6, with 10 bases that match TRBD1. The germline V gene has CDR1 SGHAT and CDR2 FQNNGV. The CDR3 is made up of 18 amino acids. V gave up 4 bases and J gave up 1 base; unmatched junction bases: 7.

V is TRBV5-1 and J is TRBJ2-3; 8 bases match TRBD2. The trim removed 6 bases at V and 1 base at J, leaving 13 bases unmatched. CDR1 SGHRS and CDR2 YFSETQ come from the germline V gene. The CDR3 is 17 amino acids. CDR3 nucleotide sequence: TGCGCCAGCAAGGTCGGCCCGCTAGCGGGCCGCACAGATACGCAGTATTTT. Its translation is CASKVGPLAGRTDTQYF. Variable domain in full (rest from reference TRBV5-1 and TRBJ2-3): KAGVTQTPRYLIKTRGQQVTLSCSPISGHRSVSWYQQTPGQGLQFLFEYFSETQRNKGNFPGRFSGRQFSNSRSEMNVSTLELGDSALYLCASKVGPLAGRTDTQYFGPGTRLTVL.

This chain uses TRBV25-1 with TRBJ1-1, with 7 bases fitting TRBD1. The V and J ends lost 2 bases and 3 bases, in that order; junction bases with no gene match: 3. The CDR3 is 14 amino acids. Germline V gene lookup returns CDR1 MGHDK and CDR2 SYGVNS. The DNA for the CDR3 is TGTGCCAGCAGTGAAGCAGGGGGGTACACTGAAGCTTTCTTT. Protein: CASSEAGGYTEAFF.

J is TRBJ2-7 and V is TRBV7-6, with D perhaps TRBD1 or TRBD2 (7 bases each). V was trimmed by 3 bases and J by 4 bases, leaving 13 bases between them. The germline V gene has CDR1 SGHVS and CDR2 FNYEAQ. The CDR3 loop spans 14 amino acids. The CDR3 region has the DNA TGTGCCAGCAGCTTTTCAGGGGGGGGGTACGAGCAGTACTTC. This encodes CASSFSGGGYEQYF.

This chain uses TRBV11-3 with TRBJ1-2; D is undetermined. This CDR3 is 15 amino acids long. V lost 0 bases, J lost 6 bases, and 14 bases lay in between. From germline, CDR1 is SGHNT and CDR2 YENEEA. The CDR3 region has the DNA TGTGCCAGCAGCTTAGAGGGGAGGCCAGCTAATGGCTACACCTTC. Translating it yields CASSLEGRPANGYTF.

The gene calls are TRBV11-2 and TRBJ2-1, with D tentatively TRBD1 or TRBD2 (5 bases each). The germline gives CDR1 SGHAT, CDR2 FQNNGV. Trimming pared 5 bases from V and 5 bases from J, leaving 16 bases between. The CDR3 spans 15 residues. CDR3 sequence reads: CASSPILGVNNEQFF. DNA of the CDR3: TGTGCCAGCAGCCCTATCTTGGGGGTCAACAATGAGCAGTTCTTC.

V and J are TRBV30 and TRBJ2-5; tentative D call: TRBD2 (5 bases). The CDR3 totals 16 residues. V dropped 4 bases and J dropped 0 bases, with 18 bases sitting between them. CDR1 and CDR2 from the germline V gene are GTSNPN and SVGIG (reference sequence). This chain's CDR3 is CAWNKGVPWHQETQYF. CDR3 nucleotide sequence: TGTGCCTGGAACAAGGGAGTTCCATGGCACCAAGAGACCCAGTACTTC.

V is TRBV7-9 and J is TRBJ2-3, with TRBD2 matching 7 bases. Per the germline V gene, CDR1 is SEHNR and CDR2 is FQNEAQ (reference sequence). The CDR3 extends over 17 amino acids. The V gene end was trimmed by 0 bases and the J gene end by 0 bases; junction bases not matched to a gene: 6. For the CDR3, the DNA is TGTGCCAGCAGCTTAGCGGGTGGCGGGGGAAGCACAGATACGCAGTATTTT. It specifies CASSLAGGGGSTDTQYF. Full variable domain (outside the CDR3, taken from reference TRBV7-9 and TRBJ2-3): DTGVSQNPRHKITKRGQNVTFRCDPISEHNRLYWYRQTLGQGPEFLTYFQNEAQLEKSRLLSDRFSAERPKGSFSTLEIQRTEQGDSAMYLCASSLAGGGGSTDTQYFGPGTRLTVL.

The chain has TRBV5-1 and TRBJ1-2, with 7 bases fitting TRBD1. The CDR3 totals 14 residues. Germline loops: CDR1 SGHRS, CDR2 YFSETQ. The ends lost 0 bases at V and 4 bases at J; junction bases unmatched: 3. The CDR3 DNA reads TGCGCCAGCAGCTTGGGACAGGGCACCTATGGCTACACCTTC. Residues: CASSLGQGTYGYTF.

This sequence joins TRBV7-9 and TRBJ2-1; D is tentatively TRBD1 or TRBD2 (6 bases each). Germline lookup yields CDR1 SEHNR and CDR2 FQNEAQ (reference sequence). Trimming pared 6 bases from V and 3 bases from J, leaving 18 bases between. CDR3 length equals 16 residues. The CDR3 spells CASSPRGQSVYNEQFF. CDR3 coding DNA: TGTGCCAGCAGTCCCCGGGGGCAGTCGGTCTACAATGAGCAGTTCTTC.

This chain uses TRBV10-3 with TRBJ1-5; 7 bases fit TRBD1. Germline V gene sequence: CDR1 ENHRY, CDR2 SYGVKD. V dropped 6 bases and J dropped 3; count of bases not matched to a gene: 8. The CDR3 sequence is 15 residues long. For the CDR3, the DNA is TGTGCCATCAGGAGCGGTACAGGGGTCAATCAGCCCCAGCATTTT. It translates to CAIRSGTGVNQPQHF.

The J gene is TRBJ1-2, the V gene TRBV2, with TRBD1 matching 8 bases. Germline CDR1 is SNHLY and CDR2 is FYNNEI. The J segment lost 4 bases and the V segment lost 5 bases, leaving 6 bases of the junction unmatched. CDR3 size: 14 residues. The DNA of the CDR3 is TGTGCCAGCAGTCCGGACAGGGCTCTCTATGGCTACACCTTC. It is translated as CASSPDRALYGYTF.

V usage is TRBV4-3 and J usage is TRBJ1-1; no definite D call. This CDR3 has 15 amino acids. The germline V gene has CDR1 LGHNA and CDR2 YSLEER. V lost 3 bases and J lost 3, with 14 bases in between. The CDR3 is CASSHDHSGYTEAFF. The CDR3 DNA sequence: TGCGCCAGCAGCCACGACCACTCCGGATACACTGAAGCTTTCTTT.

The CDR3 protein is CASSLAGDYEQYF. As DNA, the CDR3 is TGTGCCAGCAGCTTAGCGGGAGACTACGAGCAGTACTTC. The rearrangement uses TRBV11-3 and TRBJ2-7; TRBD2 might be the D (6 bases). Trimming pared 1 base from V and 3 bases from J, leaving 7 bases between. CDR3 size: 13 residues. Germline CDR1 is SGHNT and CDR2 is YENEEA.